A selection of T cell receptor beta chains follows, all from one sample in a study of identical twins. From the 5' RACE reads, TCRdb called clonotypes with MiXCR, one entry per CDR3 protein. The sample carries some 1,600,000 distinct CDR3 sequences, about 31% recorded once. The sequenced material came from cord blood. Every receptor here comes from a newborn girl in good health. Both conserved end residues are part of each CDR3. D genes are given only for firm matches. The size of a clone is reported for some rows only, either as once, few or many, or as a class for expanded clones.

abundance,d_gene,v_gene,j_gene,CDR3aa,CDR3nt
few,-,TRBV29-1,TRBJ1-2,CSVDRFGYTF,TGCAGCGTTGACAGGTTTGGCTACACCTTC
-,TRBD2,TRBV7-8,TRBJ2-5,CASSLGRLAGVGEEQYF,TGTGCCAGCAGCTTAGGAAGACTAGCGGGAGTAGGAGAAGAGCAGTACTTC
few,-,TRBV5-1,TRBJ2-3,CASSAQDTDTQYF,TGCGCCAGCAGTGCCCAGGACACAGATACGCAGTATTTT
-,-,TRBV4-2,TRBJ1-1,CASSQEGTFGQGNTEAFF,TGTGCCAGCAGCCAAGAGGGAACTTTCGGGCAGGGGAACACTGAAGCTTTCTTT
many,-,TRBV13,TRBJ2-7,CASSLPGASYEQYF,TGTGCCAGCAGCTTACCGGGGGCCTCCTACGAGCAGTACTTC
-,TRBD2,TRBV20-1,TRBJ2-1,CSARVSGIYNEQFF,TGCAGTGCTAGGGTTAGCGGGATCTACAATGAGCAGTTCTTC
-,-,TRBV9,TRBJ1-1,CASSVAGTRIGTEAFF,TGTGCCAGCAGCGTAGCAGGGACGAGGATAGGGACTGAAGCTTTCTTT
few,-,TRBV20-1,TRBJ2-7,CSARDPLPRRTYEQYF,TGCAGTGCTAGAGATCCCCTCCCCAGACGTACCTACGAGCAGTACTTC
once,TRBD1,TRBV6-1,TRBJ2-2,CASSTTGVEGLFF,TGTGCCAGCAGTACGACAGGGGTAGAGGGGCTGTTTTTT
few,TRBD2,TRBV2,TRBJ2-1,CASSEGVSGGRNMNNEQFF,TGTGCCAGCAGTGAGGGGGTCAGCGGGGGGCGTAACATGAACAATGAGCAGTTCTTC
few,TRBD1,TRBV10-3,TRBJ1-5,CAISDRGQGVRPQHF,TGTGCCATCAGTGATAGAGGACAGGGTGTTAGGCCCCAGCATTTT
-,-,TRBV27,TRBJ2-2,CASSLGQSLNTGELFF,TGTGCCAGCAGTTTAGGACAGTCCTTGAACACCGGGGAGCTGTTTTTT
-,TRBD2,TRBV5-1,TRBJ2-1,CASSFWTSVDNEQFF,TGCGCCAGCAGCTTCTGGACTAGCGTAGACAATGAGCAGTTCTTC
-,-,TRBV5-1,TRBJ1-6,CASSVGSYNSPLHF,TGCGCCAGCAGCGTGGGCTCCTATAATTCACCCCTCCACTTT
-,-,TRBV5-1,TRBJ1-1,CASTEGRENTEAFF,TGCGCCAGCACCGAGGGACGGGAGAACACTGAAGCTTTCTTT
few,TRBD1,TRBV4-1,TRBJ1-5,CASSQDTWDSLGHQPQHF,TGCGCCAGCAGCCAAGACACCTGGGACAGCCTAGGGCATCAGCCCCAGCATTTT
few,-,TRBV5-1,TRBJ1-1,CASSLDGTPNTEAFF,TGCGCCAGCAGCTTGGACGGGACACCGAACACTGAAGCTTTCTTT
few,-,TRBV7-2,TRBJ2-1,CASSRVGRVISYNEQFF,TGTGCCAGCAGCCGGGTTGGGCGGGTTATATCCTACAATGAGCAGTTCTTC
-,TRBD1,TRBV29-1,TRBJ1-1,CSVERDRLNTEAFF,TGCAGCGTTGAACGGGACAGGCTGAACACTGAAGCTTTCTTT
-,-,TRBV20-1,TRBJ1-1,CSAREGRIHKNTEAFF,TGCAGTGCTAGAGAGGGGCGCATACACAAGAACACTGAAGCTTTCTTT
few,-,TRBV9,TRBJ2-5,CASSGGRLEETQYF,TGTGCCAGCAGCGGTGGACGGTTGGAGGAGACCCAGTACTTC
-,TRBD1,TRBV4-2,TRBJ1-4,CAVGGGQDEKLFF,TGTGCGGTGGGGGGGGGACAGGATGAAAAACTGTTTTTT
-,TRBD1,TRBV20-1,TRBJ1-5,CSASPTGAINQPQHF,TGCAGTGCTAGCCCTACAGGGGCAATCAATCAGCCCCAGCATTTT
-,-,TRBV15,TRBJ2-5,CATSRDAIRQETQYF,TGTGCCACCAGCAGAGATGCCATCCGCCAAGAGACCCAGTACTTC
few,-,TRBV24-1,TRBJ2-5,CATSEMGAGGSETQYF,TGTGCCACCAGTGAAATGGGGGCAGGGGGGTCAGAGACCCAGTACTTC
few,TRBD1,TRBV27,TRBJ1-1,CASKQGTGGMNTEAFF,TGTGCCAGCAAACAAGGGACAGGGGGGATGAACACTGAAGCTTTCTTT
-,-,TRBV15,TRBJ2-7,CATSRDGKSWNEQYF,TGTGCCACCAGCAGAGATGGGAAAAGCTGGAATGAGCAGTACTTC
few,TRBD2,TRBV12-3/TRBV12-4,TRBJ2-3,CASRTSGGPRYTQYF,TGTGCCAGCAGGACTAGCGGGGGGCCAAGGTATACGCAGTATTTT
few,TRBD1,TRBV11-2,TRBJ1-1,CASSLALGQGPSTEAFF,TGTGCCAGCAGCTTAGCACTGGGACAGGGGCCCTCCACTGAAGCTTTCTTT
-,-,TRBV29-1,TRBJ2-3,CSVKGSRGKLDTQYF,TGCAGCGTCAAGGGGTCCAGGGGTAAACTGGATACGCAGTATTTT
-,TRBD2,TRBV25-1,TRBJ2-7,CASSELAGGEQYF,TGTGCCAGCAGTGAACTAGCGGGAGGTGAGCAGTACTTC
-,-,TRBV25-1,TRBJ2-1,CASSDVAYNEQFF,TGTGCCAGCAGTGACGTCGCCTACAATGAGCAGTTCTTC
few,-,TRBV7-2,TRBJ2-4,CASSFGTFAKNIQYF,TGTGCCAGCAGCTTCGGGACTTTTGCCAAAAACATTCAGTACTTC
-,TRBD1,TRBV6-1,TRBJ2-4,CASNSGTGSHIQYF,TGTGCCAGCAACTCCGGGACAGGGAGTCACATTCAGTACTTC
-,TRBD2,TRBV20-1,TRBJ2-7,CSARDEEAGSYEQYF,TGCAGTGCTAGAGATGAGGAAGCGGGATCCTACGAGCAGTACTTC
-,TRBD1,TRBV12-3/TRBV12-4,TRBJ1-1,CASSSWTGGGTEAFF,TGTGCCAGCAGTTCATGGACAGGGGGGGGCACTGAAGCTTTCTTT
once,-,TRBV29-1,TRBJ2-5,CSAGGGQRNEQYF,TGCAGCGCCGGAGGCGGGCAGAGGAATGAGCAGTACTTC
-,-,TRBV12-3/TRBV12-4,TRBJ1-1,CASTTALGAEAFF,TGTGCCAGCACAACTGCCCTGGGAGCTGAAGCTTTCTTT
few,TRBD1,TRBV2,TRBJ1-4,CASRDRTNEKLFF,TGTGCCAGTAGGGACAGAACTAATGAAAAACTGTTTTTT
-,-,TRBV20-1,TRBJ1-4,CSARGRDNEKLFF,TGCAGTGCTAGGGGCCGGGACAATGAAAAACTGTTTTTT
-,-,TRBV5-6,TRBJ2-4,CASSNTGAGGQYF,TGTGCCAGCAGCAACACGGGGGCAGGGGGGCAGTACTTC
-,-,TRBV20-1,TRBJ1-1,CSARDPFNTEAFF,TGCAGTGCTAGAGATCCTTTTAACACTGAAGCTTTCTTT
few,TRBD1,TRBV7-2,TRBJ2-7,CASSLSSGTATYEQYF,TGTGCCAGCAGCTTGTCGTCCGGGACAGCCACCTACGAGCAGTACTTC
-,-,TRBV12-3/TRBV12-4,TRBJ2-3,CASSFILGQGGDTDTRYF,TGTGCCAGCAGTTTTATCCTCGGACAGGGAGGGGACACAGATACGCGGTATTTT
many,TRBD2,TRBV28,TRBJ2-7,CASSPSAGGPYEQYF,TGTGCCAGCAGTCCCTCAGCGGGAGGCCCCTACGAGCAGTACTTC
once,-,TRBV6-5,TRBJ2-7,CASSYWASNEQYF,TGTGCCAGCAGTTACTGGGCTAGCAATGAGCAGTACTTC
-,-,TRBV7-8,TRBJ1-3,CASSLLGAGLVGNTIYF,TGTGCCAGCAGCCTCTTGGGGGCAGGGCTGGTTGGAAACACCATATATTTT
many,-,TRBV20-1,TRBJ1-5,CSARVGSSNQPQHF,TGCAGTGCTAGAGTGGGCAGTAGCAATCAGCCCCAGCATTTT
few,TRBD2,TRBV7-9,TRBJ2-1,CASNGASGYNEQFF,TGTGCCAGCAACGGGGCTAGCGGCTACAATGAGCAGTTCTTC
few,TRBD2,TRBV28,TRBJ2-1,CASNSPTSGAYNEQFF,TGTGCCAGCAACTCCCCGACTAGCGGTGCCTACAATGAGCAGTTCTTC
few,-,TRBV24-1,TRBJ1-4,CATSELTNEKLFF,TGTGCCACCAGCGAGTTGACTAATGAAAAACTGTTTTTT
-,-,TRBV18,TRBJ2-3,CASSPRSGPRTDTQYF,TGTGCCAGCTCACCACGTTCGGGGCCCCGCACAGATACGCAGTATTTT
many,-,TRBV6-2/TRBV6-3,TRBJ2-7,CATSGLSTYEQYF,TGTGCCACCTCCGGACTATCGACCTACGAGCAGTACTTC
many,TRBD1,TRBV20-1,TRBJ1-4,CSVVDRGNEKLFF,TGCAGTGTAGTGGACAGGGGTAATGAAAAACTGTTTTTT
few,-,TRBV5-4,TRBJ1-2,CASSLYQTAHRGYTF,TGTGCCAGCAGCTTGTATCAGACAGCTCATCGTGGCTACACCTTC